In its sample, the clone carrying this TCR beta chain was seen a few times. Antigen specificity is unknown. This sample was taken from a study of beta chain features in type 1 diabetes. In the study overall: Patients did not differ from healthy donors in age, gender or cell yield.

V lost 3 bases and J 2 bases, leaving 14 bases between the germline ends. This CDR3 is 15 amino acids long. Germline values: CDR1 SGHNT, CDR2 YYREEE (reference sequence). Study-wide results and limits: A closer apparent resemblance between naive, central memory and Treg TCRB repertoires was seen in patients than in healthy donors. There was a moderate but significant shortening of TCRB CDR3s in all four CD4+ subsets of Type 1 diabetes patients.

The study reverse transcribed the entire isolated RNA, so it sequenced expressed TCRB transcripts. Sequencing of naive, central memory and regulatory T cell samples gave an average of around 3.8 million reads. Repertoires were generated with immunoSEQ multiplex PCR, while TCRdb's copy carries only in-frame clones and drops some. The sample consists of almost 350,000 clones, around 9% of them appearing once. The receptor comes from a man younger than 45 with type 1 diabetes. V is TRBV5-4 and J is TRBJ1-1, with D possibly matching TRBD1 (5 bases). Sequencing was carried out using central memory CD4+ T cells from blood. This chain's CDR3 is CASSSATGTNTEAFF. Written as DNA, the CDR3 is TGTGCCAGCAGCTCCGCAACAGGAACCAACACTGAAGCTTTCTTT.